The clone carrying this T cell receptor beta chain was seen a handful of times. Antigen: not known. This record belongs to a study of post-analysis software for immune sequencing data. Background on the study: Relapsing-remitting, secondary progressive and progressive-relapsing forms of multiple sclerosis all featured among disease courses.

Study outcomes and limitations: The F measure placed samples prepared in the same batch into strongly shared clusters. Controls showed lower frequencies than patients for roughly five TRBV segments, and TRBV5-6, TRBV5-1 and TRBV20-1 were among these. For normalized Chao1 diversity, multiple sclerosis patients scored significantly lower than controls did.

Unique molecular identifiers tagged the TCR beta cDNA libraries. Starting from approximately 1 to 10 million T cells, the study yielded a few hundred thousand cDNA molecules. MiXCR was run by TCRdb on the PCR reads, yielding one entry per CDR3 protein. The repertoire holds approximately 570,000 distinct CDR3 sequences, about 44% seen once, with more than 1.5% in the top ten. The CDR3 is 12 residues long. Germline V gene lookup returns CDR1 GTSNPN and CDR2 SVGIG (reference sequence). Sequenced material: blood. The receptor was isolated from a girl aged 5-17 years with multiple sclerosis. The chain joins TRBV30 to TRBJ2-7; 8 bases align to TRBD1. The CDR3 here is CGGRTGPAEQYF. The CDR3 DNA follows: TGTGGGGGAAGGACAGGGCCCGCCGAGCAGTACTTC.